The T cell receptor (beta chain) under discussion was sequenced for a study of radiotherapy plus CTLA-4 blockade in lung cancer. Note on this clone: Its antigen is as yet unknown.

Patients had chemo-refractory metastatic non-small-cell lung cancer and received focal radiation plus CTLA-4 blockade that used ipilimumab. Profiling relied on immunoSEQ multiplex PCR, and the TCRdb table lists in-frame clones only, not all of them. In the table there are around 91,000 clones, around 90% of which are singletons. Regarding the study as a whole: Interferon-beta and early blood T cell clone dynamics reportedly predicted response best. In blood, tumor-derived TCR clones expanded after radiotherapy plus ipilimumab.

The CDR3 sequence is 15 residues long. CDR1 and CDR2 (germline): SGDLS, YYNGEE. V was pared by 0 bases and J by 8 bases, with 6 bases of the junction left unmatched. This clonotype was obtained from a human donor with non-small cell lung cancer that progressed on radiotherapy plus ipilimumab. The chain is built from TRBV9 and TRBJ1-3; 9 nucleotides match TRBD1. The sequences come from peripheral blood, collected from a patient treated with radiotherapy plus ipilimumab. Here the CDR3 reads CASSVEGTGSDTIYF. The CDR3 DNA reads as TGTGCCAGCAGCGTAGAGGGGACAGGGAGTGACACCATATATTTT.